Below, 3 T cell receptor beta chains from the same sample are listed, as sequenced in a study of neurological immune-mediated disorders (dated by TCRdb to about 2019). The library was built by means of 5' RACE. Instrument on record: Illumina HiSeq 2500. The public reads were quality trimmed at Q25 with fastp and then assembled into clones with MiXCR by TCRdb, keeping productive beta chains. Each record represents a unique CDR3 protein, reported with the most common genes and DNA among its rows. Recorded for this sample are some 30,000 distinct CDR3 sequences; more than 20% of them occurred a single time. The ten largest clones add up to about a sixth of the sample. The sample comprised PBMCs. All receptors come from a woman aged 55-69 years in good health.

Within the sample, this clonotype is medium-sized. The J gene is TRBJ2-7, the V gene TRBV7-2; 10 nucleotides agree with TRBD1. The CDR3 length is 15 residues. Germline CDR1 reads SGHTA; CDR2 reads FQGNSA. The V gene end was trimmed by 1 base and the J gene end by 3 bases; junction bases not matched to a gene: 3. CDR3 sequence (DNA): TGTGCCAGCAGCTTAGAGGGACAGGGGATCTACGAGCAGTACTTC. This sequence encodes CASSLEGQGIYEQYF.

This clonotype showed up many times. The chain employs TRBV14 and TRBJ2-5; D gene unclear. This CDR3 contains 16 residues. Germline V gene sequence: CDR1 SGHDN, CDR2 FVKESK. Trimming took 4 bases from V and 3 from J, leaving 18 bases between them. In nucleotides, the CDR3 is TGTGCCAGCAGCCCCCTCGGCAGGCAAGGAGAAGAGACCCAGTACTTC. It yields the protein CASSPLGRQGEETQYF.

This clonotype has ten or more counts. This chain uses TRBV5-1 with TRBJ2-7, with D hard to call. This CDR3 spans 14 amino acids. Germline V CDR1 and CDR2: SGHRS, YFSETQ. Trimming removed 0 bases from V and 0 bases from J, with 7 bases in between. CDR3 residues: CASSLDTSSYEQYF. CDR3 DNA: TGCGCCAGCAGCTTGGATACCAGCTCCTACGAGCAGTACTTC. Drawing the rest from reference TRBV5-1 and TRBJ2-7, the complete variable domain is KAGVTQTPRYLIKTRGQQVTLSCSPISGHRSVSWYQQTPGQGLQFLFEYFSETQRNKGNFPGRFSGRQFSNSRSEMNVSTLELGDSALYLCASSLDTSSYEQYFGPGTRLTVT.